This record concerns one TCR beta chain sequence. Its target is not known. This entry belongs to a study of STAT5B mutations in CD4+ large granular lymphocyte leukemia. Points from the study as a whole: Patient CD4-sorted repertoires looked more clonal than healthy CD4+ repertoires, even without putative leukemic clones. Top patient clones used TRBV06 genes more often: 8/27 versus 2/35 in controls.

TCRdb's copy holds only in-frame clones and misses some; the assay was immunoSEQ multiplex PCR. Of around 21,000 clones in the sample, over 70% are singletons; the top ten hold about 4%. Germline V gives CDR1 MDHEN, CDR2 SYDVKM. After removal of 6 bases from V and 4 bases from J, the junction contained 12 bases not matched to a gene. The CDR3 totals 16 residues. The clonotype comes from a human donor in good health. The genes are TRBV28 and TRBJ1-5, with TRBD1 matching over 7 bases. The sample was CD4+ T cells from blood buffy coats. Written as DNA, the CDR3 is TGTGCCAGCAGCCTCACCCAAGGGACAGCGAATCAGCCCCAGCATTTT. This encodes CASSLTQGTANQPQHF.